This T cell receptor (beta chain) was obtained from a study of T-cell memory formation after mild COVID-19. Trimming removed 1 base from V and 1 base from J; junction bases left unmatched: 4. From germline, CDR1 is MNHEY and CDR2 SVGEGT. This CDR3 comprises 18 residues. This clonotype was detected a few times. TCRdb passed the 5' RACE reads through MiXCR, listing each CDR3 protein once. The table shows over 400,000 distinct CDR3 sequences, with about a quarter occurring only once. The source material was PBMCs or a T cell subset sorted from them (not recorded which). The TCR sequence derives from an adult woman who had mild COVID-19 (a few samples of this study predate the infection). Cell type and time point are not known. This chain joins TRBV6-2 or TRBV6-3 and TRBJ2-3; TRBD2 matches at 14 bases. The CDR3 region is CASSYLGLAGGRTDTQYF. CDR3 bases: TGTGCCAGCAGTTACTTAGGACTAGCGGGGGGCCGCACAGATACGCAGTATTTT.